The 2 T cell receptor beta chains in this list originate from one sample, sequenced in a study of CD8 T cells in Susac syndrome. Random hexamers served to reverse transcribe roughly 0.45 to 1 ug RNA. TCRdb re-derived calls from the immunoSEQ multiplex PCR reads in MiXCR, one entry per CDR3 protein. Of roughly 50,000 distinct CDR3 sequences listed, 93% are singletons. Sequenced material: CD8+ T cells from PBMCs. The receptor source for this set is a human donor in good health.

The V call is TRBV28, the J call TRBJ1-1, with TRBD1 identical over 8 bases. Trimming at V came to 5 bases and at J to 5 bases, leaving 1 base not matched to a gene. The CDR3 contains 12 residues. The germline CDR1 and CDR2 sequences are MDHEN and SYDVKM. The CDR3 protein is CASSRQGTEAFF. In nucleotides, the CDR3 is TGTGCCAGCAGTCGACAGGGGACTGAAGCTTTCTTT.

The gene calls are TRBV27 and TRBJ2-7; D is uncertain. The CDR3 totals 13 residues. Trimming removed 0 bases from V and 6 bases from J, with 9 bases in between. Per germline, CDR1 MNHEY and CDR2 SMNVEV (reference sequence). The CDR3 here is CASSLSARGEQYF. CDR3 nucleotide sequence: TGTGCCAGCAGTTTATCGGCTAGAGGCGAGCAGTACTTC.